The 19 T cell receptor beta chains reported below all come from one sample, sequenced in a study of blood T cell repertoires in COVID-19. Sequenced by immunoSEQ multiplex PCR; TCRdb stores in-frame clones only, minus some. The table lists 200,000 to 250,000 clones, 89% of them singletons. Sequencing was carried out using peripheral blood. The receptors were sampled from a man in his fifties or sixties who had recovered from COVID-19.

The chain joins TRBV27 to TRBJ2-7; TRBD2 matches at 9 bases. J was trimmed by 6 bases and V by 7 bases; bases with no gene match: 13. Looked up from germline, CDR1 is MNHEY and CDR2 is SMNVEV (reference sequence). The CDR3 is made up of 15 amino acids. CDR3: CASNPSGRGGSEQYF. Here the CDR3 DNA reads TGTGCCAGCAACCCCTCGGGGCGGGGGGGCTCCGAGCAGTACTTC.

V and J are TRBV3-1 (or the pseudogene TRBV3-2) and TRBJ2-7, with TRBD2 matching over 7 bases. V was clipped by 0 bases and J by 0 bases; unmatched bases: 5. This CDR3 has 16 residues. Germline lookup yields CDR1 LGHDT and CDR2 YNNKEL (reference sequence). The CDR3 nucleotides are TGTGCCAGCAGCCAAGATTGGGCTAGCGGCTCCTACGAGCAGTACTTC. Encoded protein: CASSQDWASGSYEQYF.

This chain joins TRBV27 and TRBJ2-1, with TRBD1 matching over 10 bases. In germline, CDR1 is MNHEY, CDR2 SMNVEV (reference sequence). The J segment lost 6 bases and the V segment lost 4 bases, leaving 6 bases of the junction unmatched. The CDR3 length is 15 residues. CDR3 DNA sequence: TGTGCCAGCAGTTGGGACAGGGGAGGAATCAATGAGCAGTTCTTC. It specifies CASSWDRGGINEQFF.

The rearrangement uses TRBV9 and TRBJ2-7, with 8 bases lining up with TRBD2. The CDR3 length is 14 residues. Trimming took 0 bases from V and 6 from J; bases not matched to a gene: 5. Germline lookup yields CDR1 SGDLS and CDR2 YYNGEE. CDR3 sequence reads: CASSVVAGGLEQYF. In DNA, the CDR3 is TGTGCCAGCAGCGTAGTCGCGGGGGGCCTCGAGCAGTACTTC.

This clone was observed a single time. The rearrangement uses TRBV19 and TRBJ2-3; TRBD2 agrees at 9 bases. The junction had 4 bases not matched to a gene; V was cut back by 7 bases and J by 2 bases. This CDR3 is 14 amino acids long. The germline gives CDR1 LNHDA, CDR2 SQIVND (reference sequence). The CDR3 region has the DNA TGTGCCAGTACCCTAGCGGGAACCACAGATACGCAGTATTTT. Protein sequence: CASTLAGTTDTQYF.

The chain is built from TRBV7-3 and TRBJ1-4; D call uncertain. The germline gives CDR1 SGHTA, CDR2 FQGTGA. The CDR3 is made up of 13 amino acids. V was clipped by 7 bases and J by 11 bases, with 17 bases between them. CDR3 region: CASNLDPTWKLFF. CDR3 nucleotides: TGTGCCAGCAACCTAGACCCCACTTGGAAACTGTTTTTT. The full variable domain, rest sourced from reference TRBV7-3 and TRBJ1-4, is GAGVSQTPSNKVTEKGKYVELRCDPISGHTALYWYRQSLGQGPEFLIYFQGTGAADDSGLPNDRFFAVRPEGSVSTLKIQRTERGDSAVYLCASNLDPTWKLFFGSGTQLSVL.

The gene calls are TRBV3-1 (or the pseudogene TRBV3-2) and TRBJ2-2, with 7 bases fitting TRBD2. J was trimmed by 5 bases and V by 1 base; bases with no gene match: 7. Germline assignment: CDR1 LGHDT and CDR2 YNNKEL (reference sequence). CDR3 length: 16 residues. The CDR3 DNA reads as TGTGCCAGCAGCCAAGTAACGGGAGGCAGTACCGGGGAGCTGTTTTTT. This codes for CASSQVTGGSTGELFF.

CDR3 sequence (DNA): TGTGCCACCAGCGTATCACAGGGTCTGGACTCACCCCTCCACTTT. Translation gives CATSVSQGLDSPLHF. The chain uses TRBV15 and TRBJ1-6; D is perhaps TRBD1 (6 bases). V was clipped by 5 bases and J by 10 bases, with 18 bases between them. This CDR3 is 15 amino acids long. Germline V CDR1 and CDR2: LNHNV, YYDKDF (reference sequence).

This clone was recorded once. The rearrangement links TRBV4-2 to TRBJ1-4, with D perhaps matching TRBD1 (6 bases). The ends were cut back, 0 bases at V and 0 bases at J, with 14 bases in the middle. The CDR3 is made up of 18 amino acids. CDR1 LGHNA and CDR2 YNFKEQ come from the germline V gene. The CDR3 region is CASSQESAGATTNEKLFF. CDR3 bases: TGTGCCAGCAGCCAAGAATCGGCAGGGGCTACAACTAATGAAAAACTGTTTTTT.

The gene calls are TRBV27 and TRBJ1-6; 9 nucleotides line up with TRBD1. Germline-derived CDR1 and CDR2 are MNHEY and SMNVEV (reference sequence). CDR3 length equals 16 residues. Germline trimming cut 2 bases from V and 9 bases from J; bases unmatched to any gene: 8. The CDR3 here is CASSLLGGQGGSPLHF. The DNA of the CDR3 is TGTGCCAGCAGTTTACTAGGGGGACAGGGTGGTTCACCCCTCCACTTT.

The CDR3 DNA is TGCGCCAGCAGCCCGCCGGCCTACGAGCAGTACTTC. Protein product: CASSPPAYEQYF. The V and J genes are TRBV5-1 and TRBJ2-7; D remains ambiguous. CDR3 length: 12 residues. V shed 4 bases and J shed 2 bases, with 7 bases lying between them. Germline CDR1 SGHRS, CDR2 YFSETQ.

The chain employs TRBV5-3 and TRBJ1-5; no firm D call. TRBV5-3 belongs to the ORF category, with a function that is uncertain. Trimming took 10 bases from V and 5 from J, leaving 19 bases between them. The CDR3 is made up of 14 amino acids. This chain's CDR3 is CASRVPDRYQPQHF. The CDR3 DNA reads as TGTGCCTCTCGGGTCCCCGACCGGTATCAGCCCCAGCATTTT.

The rearrangement joins TRBV6-5 to TRBJ1-2; 7 bases are a match to TRBD1. Looked up from germline, CDR1 is MNHEY and CDR2 is SVGAGI. The CDR3 extends over 16 amino acids. J gave up 8 bases and V 2 bases, and 14 bases lay outside the gene matches. The CDR3 DNA sequence: TGTGCCAGCAGTTACGGGACCGGGACAGAGGTTAGGGGCTACACCTTC. It codes for CASSYGTGTEVRGYTF.

J is TRBJ2-7 and V is TRBV4-2, with 7 bases that match TRBD1. Losses at the gene ends were 3 bases for V and 0 bases for J; bases not matched to a gene: 5. The CDR3 covers 15 residues. The germline CDR1 and CDR2 sequences are LGHNA and YNFKEQ. CDR3 in amino acids: CASSQVNRGSYEQYF. CDR3 sequence (DNA): TGTGCCAGCAGCCAGGTTAACAGGGGCTCCTACGAGCAGTACTTC.

The gene calls are TRBV7-9 and TRBJ1-6, with D uncertain. The CDR3 has 12 residues. With 5 bases removed from V and 7 bases from J, the gap between germline ends came to 6 bases. Per the germline V gene, CDR1 is SEHNR and CDR2 is FQNEAQ (reference sequence). The CDR3 loop is CASSPPNSPLHF. CDR3 DNA: TGTGCCAGCAGCCCTCCGAATTCACCCCTCCACTTT.

The CDR3 loop reads CASSGQGNTEAFF. For the CDR3, the DNA is TGTGCCAGCAGCGGGCAGGGGAACACTGAAGCTTTCTTT. The rearrangement uses TRBV6-5 and TRBJ1-1; possible D gene TRBD1, 5 bases. CDR1 is MNHEY and CDR2 is SVGAGI in the germline V gene. The CDR3 totals 13 residues. V shed 6 bases and J shed 1 base, with 9 bases lying between them.

V gene TRBV5-1 combines with J gene TRBJ2-3; 10 nucleotides align to TRBD2. The length of the CDR3 is 16 residues. V shed 0 bases and J 2 bases; nucleotides not matched to a gene: 3. Germline CDR1 and CDR2: SGHRS and YFSETQ. The CDR3 DNA reads as TGCGCCAGCAGCTTGGGGCTAGCGGGGGACACAGATACGCAGTATTTT. Translation: CASSLGLAGDTDTQYF.

The chain is built from TRBV19 and TRBJ1-5; 8 bases line up with TRBD1. V lost 2 bases and J lost 3; bases outside the gene matches: 3. The CDR3 extends over 15 amino acids. Germline loops: CDR1 LNHDA, CDR2 SQIVND (reference sequence). CDR3 in amino acids: CASSIQGAPNQPQHF. DNA for the CDR3: TGTGCCAGTAGTATACAGGGGGCTCCCAATCAGCCCCAGCATTTT.

In its sample, this clone was seen once. This rearrangement joins TRBV15 to TRBJ1-4; no clear D gene. Trimming took 3 bases from V and 8 from J, leaving 16 bases between them. Germline V CDR1 and CDR2: LNHNV, YYDKDF (reference sequence). This CDR3 contains 15 residues. The CDR3 DNA follows: TGTGCCACCAGCAGGGAACACCTAGGATGGGAAAAACTGTTTTTT. This translates into CATSREHLGWEKLFF.